This entry lists 19 T cell receptor beta chains sequenced from one sample in a study of T-cell reconstitution after alpha-beta-depleted transplantation in children. This sample's TCRbeta library carried unique molecular identifier barcodes. MiXCR, run by TCRdb on the PCR reads, gives a single entry per CDR3 protein. Counted here are a few hundred thousand distinct CDR3 sequences, about a tenth occurring once; the ten biggest clones make up about 8%. The source was PBMCs, collected before TCRalphabeta/CD19-depleted stem cell transplant. The receptors were sampled from a boy under three years old with acute myeloid leukemia, due to receive a stem cell transplant.

This clonotype was seen repeatedly, ten times or more. The chain employs TRBV9 and TRBJ2-5; TRBD2 aligns across 8 bases. Per germline, CDR1 SGDLS and CDR2 YYNGEE. V shed 0 bases and J 5 bases; nucleotides not matched to a gene: 6. This CDR3 is 15 amino acids long. DNA of the CDR3: TGTGCCAGCAGCGTAGCCCCGGGGGGGCTGGAGACCCAGTACTTC. Translating it yields CASSVAPGGLETQYF.

This clonotype was counted many times. CDR3 protein: CASSQDQSYEQYF. The DNA of the CDR3 is TGTGCCAGCAGCCAAGATCAATCCTACGAGCAGTACTTC. The chain is built from TRBV4-2 and TRBJ2-7; D gene unclear. The ends were cut back, 0 bases at V and 1 base at J, with 4 bases in the middle. Germline V CDR1 and CDR2: LGHNA, YNFKEQ. This CDR3 is built from 13 residues.

This clonotype was observed many times. CDR3 sequence reads: CASSRGGYNEQFF. Written as DNA, the CDR3 is TGCGCCAGCAGCCGGGGGGGATACAATGAGCAGTTCTTC. The J gene is TRBJ2-1, the V gene TRBV5-1; TRBD2 agrees at 8 bases. After removal of 4 bases from V and 4 bases from J, the junction contained 1 base not matched to a gene. The germline CDR1 and CDR2 sequences are SGHRS and YFSETQ. There are 13 residues in the CDR3.

Many counts were recorded for this clonotype. CDR3 nucleotide sequence: TGTGCCAGCAGTCCACTACGACGACAGGGGTCCGGGGATGAGCAGTTCTTC. This encodes CASSPLRRQGSGDEQFF. J is TRBJ2-1 and V is TRBV28; the match to TRBD1 covers 8 bases. With V trimmed by 5 bases and J by 8 bases, 17 bases remained unmatched. In germline, CDR1 is MDHEN, CDR2 SYDVKM. The CDR3 spans 17 residues. The whole variable domain, filled in from reference TRBV28 and TRBJ2-1, reads DVKVTQSSRYLVKRTGEKVFLECVQDMDHENMFWYRQDPGLGLRLIYFSYDVKMKEKGDIPEGYSVSREKKERFSLILESASTNQTSMYLCASSPLRRQGSGDEQFFGPGTRLTVL.

The V gene is TRBV2, the J gene TRBJ1-4, with 8 bases identical to TRBD1. The CDR3 is 14 residues long. With V trimmed by 6 bases and J by 8 bases, 8 bases remained unmatched. Germline-derived CDR1 and CDR2 are SNHLY and FYNNEI. The CDR3 DNA reads as TGTGCCAGCAGCTACGGACAGGGAGGGGAAAAACTGTTTTTT. Translating gives CASSYGQGGEKLFF.

The chain combines TRBV12-3 or TRBV12-4 with TRBJ2-7, with a possible D match to TRBD1 (5 bases). The CDR3 contains 13 residues. Deletions cut 1 base from V and 6 bases from J, with 10 bases between. This chain's CDR3 is CASSLGGGAEQYF. Here the CDR3 DNA reads TGTGCCAGCAGTTTAGGGGGTGGGGCCGAGCAGTACTTC.

This chain connects TRBV3-1 to TRBJ2-5, with TRBD2 matching over 13 bases. Germline-derived CDR1 and CDR2 are LGHDT and YNNKEL (reference sequence). This CDR3 region has 20 residues. V shed 11 bases, J shed 2 bases, and the junction held 23 bases outside the gene matches. This chain's CDR3 is CASSKDARTSGRGIQETQYF. DNA of the CDR3: TGTGCCTCCTCCAAAGACGCAAGGACTAGCGGGAGAGGGATACAAGAGACCCAGTACTTC.

As regards this clonotype: A much larger clone sits a single nucleotide away, making a read error possible. This chain links TRBV7-6 with TRBJ2-5; 9 positions match TRBD1. The CDR3 loop spans 14 amino acids. Germline CDR1 reads SGHVS; CDR2 reads FNYEAQ. CDR3 protein: CATSLQGAWETQYF. The CDR3 DNA sequence: TGTGCCACCAGCCTACAGGGGGCGTGGGAGACCCAGTACTTC. The variable domain in full, with the rest retrieved from reference TRBV7-6 and TRBJ2-5, is GAGVSQSPRYKVTKRGQDVALRCDPISGHVSLYWYRQALGQGPEFLTYFNYEAQQDKSGLPNDRFSAERPEGSISTLTIQRTEQRDSAMYRCATSLQGAWETQYFGPGTRLLVL.

This clonotype has ten or more counts. The rearrangement joins TRBV24-1 to TRBJ2-3; the match to TRBD1 covers 10 bases. Losses at the gene ends were 0 bases for V and 1 base for J; bases not matched to a gene: 0. The CDR3 totals 16 residues. Germline values: CDR1 KGHDR, CDR2 SFDVKD. Written as DNA, the CDR3 is TGTGCCACCAGTGATTTGGGGACAGGGGGCACAGATACGCAGTATTTT. Translated: CATSDLGTGGTDTQYF.

This clonotype was recorded at least ten times. The chain is built from TRBV5-1 and TRBJ2-3; no reliable D call. V was pared by 0 bases and J by 2 bases, with 10 bases between. The CDR3 runs to 15 residues. CDR1 and CDR2 from the germline V gene are SGHRS and YFSETQ. CDR3: CASSLEGWPTDTQYF. The CDR3, as DNA: TGCGCCAGCAGCTTGGAGGGCTGGCCCACAGATACGCAGTATTTT. Full variable domain (outside the CDR3, taken from reference TRBV5-1 and TRBJ2-3): KAGVTQTPRYLIKTRGQQVTLSCSPISGHRSVSWYQQTPGQGLQFLFEYFSETQRNKGNFPGRFSGRQFSNSRSEMNVSTLELGDSALYLCASSLEGWPTDTQYFGPGTRLTVL.

This clonotype was seen many times. The chain has TRBV20-1 and TRBJ1-2; D is unclear. Trimming shortened V by 4 bases and J by 2 bases, and 5 bases separated the two germline ends. This CDR3 comprises 11 residues. Germline V gene data show CDR1 as DFQATT and CDR2 as SNEGSKA (reference sequence). The CDR3 reads CSANDNYGYTF. The CDR3 DNA follows: TGCAGTGCTAATGACAACTATGGCTACACCTTC.

In its sample, this clonotype was seen many times. The rearrangement links TRBV25-1 to TRBJ2-5; TRBD2 matches 8 bases. J gave up 1 base and V 5 bases, and 9 bases lay outside the gene matches. The CDR3 loop spans 16 amino acids. Looked up from germline, CDR1 is MGHDK and CDR2 is SYGVNS. The CDR3 is CASSLGGAGVQETQYF. CDR3 sequence (DNA): TGTGCCAGCAGTCTAGGAGGAGCGGGAGTCCAAGAGACCCAGTACTTC.

This clonotype was counted at least ten times. The genes are TRBV7-9 and TRBJ1-2; D might be TRBD1 (6 bases). CDR1 and CDR2 (germline): SEHNR, FQNEAQ (reference sequence). The CDR3 runs to 17 residues. V lost 3 bases, J lost 8 bases, and 25 bases lay in between. The CDR3, as DNA: TGTGCCAGCAGCTTGACGGGTCAGGTCCAGGGGATCTGGGGCTACACCTTC. Its translation is CASSLTGQVQGIWGYTF.

At least ten counts were recorded for this clonotype. CDR3 region: CASKHWETSQETQYF. The CDR3 DNA follows: TGTGCCAGCAAGCATTGGGAAACCAGCCAAGAGACCCAGTACTTC. This rearrangement joins TRBV25-1 to TRBJ2-5; no clear D gene. The germline CDR1 and CDR2 sequences are MGHDK and SYGVNS. The CDR3 loop spans 15 amino acids. Trimming cost V 7 bases and J 1 base, with 16 bases left between them. Combining the CDR3 with reference TRBV25-1 and TRBJ2-5 gives the whole variable domain EADIYQTPRYLVIGTGKKITLECSQTMGHDKMYWYQQDPGMELHLIHYSYGVNSTEKGDLSSESTVSRIRTEHFPLTLESARPSHTSQYLCASKHWETSQETQYFGPGTRLLVL.

This clonotype came up a few times. The chain is built from TRBV20-1 and TRBJ1-6, with D possibly matching TRBD1 (5 bases). The CDR3 sequence is 16 residues long. The germline V and J ends were trimmed by 4 bases and 0 bases, with 13 bases remaining between them. Germline values: CDR1 DFQATT, CDR2 SNEGSKA (reference sequence). The CDR3 DNA reads TGCAGTGCTACCATTGACAGCCACTCCTATAATTCACCCCTCCACTTT. This translates into CSATIDSHSYNSPLHF.

Notes on this clonotype: This may be a read error, as it is one base from a much larger clone. This chain joins TRBV11-2 and TRBJ2-7, with TRBD2 identical over 8 bases. The CDR3 contains 19 residues. In germline, CDR1 is SGHAT, CDR2 FQNNGV. The CDR3 region has the DNA TGTGCCGGCAGCTTAGTCCCTGGGAGCGGGGGCATGGGGTACTACGAGCAGTACTTC. This gives the protein CAGSLVPGSGGMGYYEQYF.

The genes are TRBV20-1 and TRBJ2-1; D might be TRBD1 (6 bases). The germline V gene encodes CDR1 DFQATT and CDR2 SNEGSKA (reference sequence). The CDR3 extends over 12 amino acids. V was cut by 5 bases and J by 8 bases, with 13 bases left in between. The CDR3 is CSAEQGSDEQFF. For the CDR3, the DNA is TGCAGTGCTGAACAGGGATCCGATGAGCAGTTCTTC.

This clonotype has a count of ten or more. The chain recombines TRBV28 with TRBJ1-4; D uncertain. Germline CDR1 reads MDHEN; CDR2 reads SYDVKM. V lost 4 bases and J 5 bases, leaving 14 bases between the germline ends. The CDR3 loop spans 15 amino acids. CDR3 sequence reads: CASSWKGQWNEKLFF. DNA for the CDR3: TGTGCCAGCAGTTGGAAGGGCCAGTGGAATGAAAAACTGTTTTTT.

This clonotype was counted at least ten times. The chain is built from TRBV29-1 and TRBJ1-5; D unresolved. CDR3 length: 12 residues. CDR1 and CDR2 (germline): SQVTM, ANQGSEA. Trimming stripped 5 bases from V and 4 bases from J, with 9 bases between. CDR3 protein: CSVWTANQPQHF. Written as DNA, the CDR3 is TGCAGCGTTTGGACCGCGAATCAGCCCCAGCATTTT. Looking up the rest from reference TRBV29-1 and TRBJ1-5 gives the full variable domain: SAVISQKPSRDICQRGTSLTIQCQVDSQVTMMFWYRQQPGQSLTLIATANQGSEATYESGFVIDKFPISRPNLTFSTLTVSNMSPEDSSIYLCSVWTANQPQHFGDGTRLSIL.